This TCR beta chain was found in a study of T cell responses to AZD1222 COVID-19 vaccine. The CDR3 has 15 amino acids. V dropped 2 bases and J dropped 5; count of bases not matched to a gene: 6. CDR1 is SGHVS and CDR2 is FQNEAQ in the germline V gene. The study, taken as a whole, reports: Only a handful of individuals given AZD1222 were seropositive at baseline. The span of vaccine-associated CD4 TCRs extended across spike, with dominance at 160-218 and 743-854. Researchers took repertoire samples only after the peak T cell response had come.

This clone was picked up one time. Its antigen is undetermined. The method was immunoSEQ multiplex PCR; TCRdb's version includes in-frame clones alone and lacks a portion of them. The table shows more than 80,000 clones, with 88% occurring only once. Sample: peripheral blood, taken on day 0 of MenACWY control vaccination. This receptor was obtained from an adult in good health. The chain links TRBV7-8 to TRBJ1-5; TRBD1 aligns across 7 bases. This chain's CDR3 is CASSLLPGQYQPQHF. In DNA form, the CDR3 reads TGTGCCAGCAGCTTACTCCCGGGACAGTATCAGCCCCAGCATTTT.